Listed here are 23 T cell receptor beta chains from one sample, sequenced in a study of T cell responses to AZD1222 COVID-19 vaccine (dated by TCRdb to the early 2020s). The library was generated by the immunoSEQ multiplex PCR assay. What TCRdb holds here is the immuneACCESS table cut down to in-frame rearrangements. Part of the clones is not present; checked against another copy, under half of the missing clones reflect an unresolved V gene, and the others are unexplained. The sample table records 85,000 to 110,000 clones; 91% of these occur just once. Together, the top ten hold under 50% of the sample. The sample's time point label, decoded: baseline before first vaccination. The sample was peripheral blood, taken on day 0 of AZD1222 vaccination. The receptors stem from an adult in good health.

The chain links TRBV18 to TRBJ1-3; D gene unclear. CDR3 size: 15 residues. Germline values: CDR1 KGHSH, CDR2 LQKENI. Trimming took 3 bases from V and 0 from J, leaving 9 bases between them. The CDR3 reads CASSPGLSSGNTIYF. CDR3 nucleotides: TGTGCCAGCTCACCGGGTCTGAGCTCTGGAAACACCATATATTTT.

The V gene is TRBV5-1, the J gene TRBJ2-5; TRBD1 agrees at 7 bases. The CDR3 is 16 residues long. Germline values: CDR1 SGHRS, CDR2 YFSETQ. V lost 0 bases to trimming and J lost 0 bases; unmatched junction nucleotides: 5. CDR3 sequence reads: CASSLEGTEYQETQYF. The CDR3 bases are TGCGCCAGCAGCTTGGAGGGGACAGAGTACCAAGAGACCCAGTACTTC.

The CDR3 region has the DNA TGTGCCAGCAGCGTAGGAGGGGACACCGGGGAGCTGTTTTTT. This gives the protein CASSVGGDTGELFF. The V gene is TRBV9, the J gene TRBJ2-2; D possibly matches TRBD1 or TRBD2 (5 bases each). V dropped 0 bases and J dropped 3 bases, with 6 bases sitting between them. This CDR3 contains 14 residues. From germline, CDR1 is SGDLS and CDR2 YYNGEE.

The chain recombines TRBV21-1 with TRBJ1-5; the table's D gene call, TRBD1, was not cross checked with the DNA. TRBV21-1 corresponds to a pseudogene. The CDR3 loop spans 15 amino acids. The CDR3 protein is CASSKERQLEQPQHF. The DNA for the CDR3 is TGTGCCAGCAGCAAAGAAAGACAGCTGGAACAGCCCCAGCATTTT.

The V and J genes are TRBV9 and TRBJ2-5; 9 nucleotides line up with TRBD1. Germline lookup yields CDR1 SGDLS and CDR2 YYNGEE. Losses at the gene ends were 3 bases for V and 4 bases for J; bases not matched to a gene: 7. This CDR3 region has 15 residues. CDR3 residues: CASSARQGVGETQYF. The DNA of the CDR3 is TGTGCCAGCAGCGCTAGACAGGGGGTAGGAGAGACCCAGTACTTC.

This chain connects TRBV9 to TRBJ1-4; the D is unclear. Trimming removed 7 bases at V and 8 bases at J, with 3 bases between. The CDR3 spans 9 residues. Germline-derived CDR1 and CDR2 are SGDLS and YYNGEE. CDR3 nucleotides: TGTGCCAGCTCGGAAAAACTGTTTTTT. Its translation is CASSEKLFF.

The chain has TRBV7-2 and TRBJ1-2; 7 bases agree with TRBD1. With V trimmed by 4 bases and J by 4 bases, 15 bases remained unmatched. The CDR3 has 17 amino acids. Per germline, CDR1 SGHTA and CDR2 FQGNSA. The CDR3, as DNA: TGTGCCAGCAGCTCTGACAGGGAGGGGAGCTTAAGCTATGGCTACACCTTC. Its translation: CASSSDREGSLSYGYTF. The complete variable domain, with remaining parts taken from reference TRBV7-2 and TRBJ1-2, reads GAGVSQSPSNKVTEKGKDVELRCDPISGHTALYWYRQSLGQGLEFLIYFQGNSAPDKSGLPSDRFSAERTGGSVSTLTIQRTQQEDSAVYLCASSSDREGSLSYGYTFGSGTRLTVV.

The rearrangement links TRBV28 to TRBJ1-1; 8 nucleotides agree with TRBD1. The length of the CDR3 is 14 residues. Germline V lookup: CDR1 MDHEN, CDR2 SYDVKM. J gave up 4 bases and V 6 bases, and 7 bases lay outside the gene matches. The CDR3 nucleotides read TGTGCCAGCAGACCCCAAGACAGGGGCACTGAAGCTTTCTTT. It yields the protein CASRPQDRGTEAFF.

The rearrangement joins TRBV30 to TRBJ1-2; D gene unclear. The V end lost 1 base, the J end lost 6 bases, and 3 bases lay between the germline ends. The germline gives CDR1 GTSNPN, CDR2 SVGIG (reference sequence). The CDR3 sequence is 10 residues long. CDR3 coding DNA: TGTGCCTGGAGTGGTCATGGCTACACCTTC. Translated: CAWSGHGYTF. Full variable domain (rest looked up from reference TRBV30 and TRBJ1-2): SQTIHQWPATLVQPVGSPLSLECTVEGTSNPNLYWYRQAAGRGLQLLFYSVGIGQISSEVPQNLSASRPQDRQFILSSKKLLLSDSGFYLCAWSGHGYTFGSGTRLTVV.

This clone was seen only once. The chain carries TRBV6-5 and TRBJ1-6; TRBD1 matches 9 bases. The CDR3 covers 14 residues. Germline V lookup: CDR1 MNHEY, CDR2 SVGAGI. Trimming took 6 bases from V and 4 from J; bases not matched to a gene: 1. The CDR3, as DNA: TGTGCCAGCAGGGGGACAGGGTATAATTCACCCCTCCACTTT. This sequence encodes CASRGTGYNSPLHF.

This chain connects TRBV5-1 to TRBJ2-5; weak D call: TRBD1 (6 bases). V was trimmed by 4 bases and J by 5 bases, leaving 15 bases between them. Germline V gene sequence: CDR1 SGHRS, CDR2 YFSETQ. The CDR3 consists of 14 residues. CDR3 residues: CASSPPQGSETQYF. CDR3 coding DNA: TGCGCCAGCAGCCCTCCGCAGGGGTCCGAGACCCAGTACTTC.

CDR3 loop: CSASHYGYTF. In DNA form, the CDR3 reads TGCAGTGCTAGCCATTATGGCTACACCTTC. The rearrangement links TRBV20-1 to TRBJ1-2; D gene ambiguous. Germline CDR1 DFQATT, CDR2 SNEGSKA (reference sequence). Trimming cost V 3 bases and J 5 bases, with 4 bases left between them. The CDR3 length is 10 residues.

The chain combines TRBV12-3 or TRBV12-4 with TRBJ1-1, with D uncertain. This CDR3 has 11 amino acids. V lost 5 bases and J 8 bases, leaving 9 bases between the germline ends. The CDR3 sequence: CASSTLFEAFF. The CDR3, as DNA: TGTGCCAGCAGTACCCTTTTCGAAGCTTTCTTT.

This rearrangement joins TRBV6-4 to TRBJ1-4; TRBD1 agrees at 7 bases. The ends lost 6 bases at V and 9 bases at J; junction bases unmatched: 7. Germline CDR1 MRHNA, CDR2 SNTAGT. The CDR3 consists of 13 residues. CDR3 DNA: TGTGCCAGCAGAAAGGGGACAGCCAAAAAACTGTTTTTT. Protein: CASRKGTAKKLFF.

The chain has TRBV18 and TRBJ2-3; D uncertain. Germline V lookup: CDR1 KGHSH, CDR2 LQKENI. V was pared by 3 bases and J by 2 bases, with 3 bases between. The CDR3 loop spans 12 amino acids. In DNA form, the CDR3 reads TGTGCCAGCTCACCGGTCACAGATACGCAGTATTTT. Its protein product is CASSPVTDTQYF. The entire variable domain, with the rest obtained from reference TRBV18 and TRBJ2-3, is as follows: NAGVMQNPRHLVRRRGQEARLRCSPMKGHSHVYWYRQLPEEGLKFMVYLQKENIIDESGMPKERFSAEFPKEGPSILRIQQVVRGDSAAYFCASSPVTDTQYFGPGTRLTVL.

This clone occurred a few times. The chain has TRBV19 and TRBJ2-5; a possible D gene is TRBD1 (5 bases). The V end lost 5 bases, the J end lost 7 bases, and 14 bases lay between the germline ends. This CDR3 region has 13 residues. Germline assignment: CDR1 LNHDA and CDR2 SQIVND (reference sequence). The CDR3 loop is CASSSTGERTQYF. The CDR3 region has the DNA TGTGCCAGTAGTTCTACAGGAGAGAGGACCCAGTACTTC.

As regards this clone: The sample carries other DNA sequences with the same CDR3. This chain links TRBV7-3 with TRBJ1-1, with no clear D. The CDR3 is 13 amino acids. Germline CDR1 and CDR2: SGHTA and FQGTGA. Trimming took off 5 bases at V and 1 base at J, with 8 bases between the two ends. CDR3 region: CASSPSPNTEAFF. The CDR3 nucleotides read TGTGCCAGCAGCCCGAGTCCGAACACTGAAGCTTTCTTT.

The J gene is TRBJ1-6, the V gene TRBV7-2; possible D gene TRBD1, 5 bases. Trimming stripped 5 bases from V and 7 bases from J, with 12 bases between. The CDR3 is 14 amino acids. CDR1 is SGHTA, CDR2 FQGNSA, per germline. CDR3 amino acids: CASSEGTGNSPLHF. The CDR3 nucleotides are TGTGCCAGCAGCGAGGGGACGGGCAATTCACCCCTCCACTTT.

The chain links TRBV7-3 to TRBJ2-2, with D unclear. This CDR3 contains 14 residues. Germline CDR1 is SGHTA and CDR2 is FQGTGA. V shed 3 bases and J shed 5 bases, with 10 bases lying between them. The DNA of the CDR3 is TGTGCCAGCAGCTTTGGCTCCTCTACCGGGGAGCTGTTTTTT. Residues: CASSFGSSTGELFF.

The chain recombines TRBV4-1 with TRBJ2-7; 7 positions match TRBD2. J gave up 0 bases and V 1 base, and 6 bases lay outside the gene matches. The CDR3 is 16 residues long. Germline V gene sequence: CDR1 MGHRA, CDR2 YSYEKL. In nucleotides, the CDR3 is TGCGCCAGCAGCCAAGGGGGCGGGAGTGTCTCCTACGAGCAGTACTTC. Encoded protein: CASSQGGGSVSYEQYF.

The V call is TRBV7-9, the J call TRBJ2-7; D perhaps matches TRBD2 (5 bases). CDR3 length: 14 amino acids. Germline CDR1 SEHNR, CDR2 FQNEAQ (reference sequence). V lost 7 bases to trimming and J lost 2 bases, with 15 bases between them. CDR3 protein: CASISSAKPYEQYF. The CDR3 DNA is TGTGCCAGCATCAGTAGCGCGAAGCCCTACGAGCAGTACTTC.

The CDR3, as DNA: TGTGCCAGCAGTCCCCCATCCATTCGGGGGGCGATCTATGGCTACACCTTC. Translated, it gives CASSPPSIRGAIYGYTF. The V call is TRBV28, the J call TRBJ1-2; perhaps TRBD1 as D (6 bases). The CDR3 runs 17 residues. Germline assignment: CDR1 MDHEN and CDR2 SYDVKM. Trimming took 5 bases from V and 4 from J, leaving 23 bases between them.

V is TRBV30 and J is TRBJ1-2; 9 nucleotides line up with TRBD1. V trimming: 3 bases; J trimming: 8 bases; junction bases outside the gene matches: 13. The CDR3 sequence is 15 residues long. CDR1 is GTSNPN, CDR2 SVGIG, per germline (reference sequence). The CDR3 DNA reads TGTGCCTGGAGGGAGAACAGGGGGCTCTCCGTGGGCTACACCTTC. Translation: CAWRENRGLSVGYTF.